These T cell receptor beta chains were read from a single sample in a study of OX40 agonist ivuxolimab in advanced cancers. The protocol was immunoSEQ multiplex PCR, while the TCRdb copy is restricted to in-frame clones and leaves out a portion. Seen here are 29,000 or so clones, approximately 89% observed once, and the top ten hold roughly a tenth. Sequences were derived from CD4+ or CD8+ T cells sorted from blood, sampled in a trial of the OX40 agonist ivuxolimab. These receptors originate from an adult with an advanced solid tumor such as melanoma, head and neck, liver or kidney cancer. The CDR3 runs from the conserved cysteine through the conserved F or W. Each record gives: D gene, clone size, V gene, J gene, CDR3 DNA, CDR3 protein. The D gene is left open where the match is weak. The listing skips clone size in some rows; elsewhere it reads once, few, many or a size class.

d_call: NA
clone_size: few
v_call: TRBV7-2
j_call: TRBJ2-7
cdr3_nt: TGTGCCAGCAGCTTAGAGGTGGCTTACGAGCAGTACTTC
cdr3_aa: CASSLEVAYEQYF

d_call: NA
clone_size: NA
v_call: TRBV9
j_call: TRBJ2-7
cdr3_nt: TGTGCCAGCAGCGTAGGGGACAACTCCTACGAGCAGTACTTC
cdr3_aa: CASSVGDNSYEQYF

d_call: NA
clone_size: NA
v_call: TRBV6-1
j_call: TRBJ1-1
cdr3_nt: TGTGCCAGCAGTGAAAGGGGAGAGGAGGGCACTGAAGCTTTCTTT
cdr3_aa: CASSERGEEGTEAFF

d_call: TRBD1
clone_size: NA
v_call: TRBV7-6
j_call: TRBJ2-1
cdr3_nt: TGTGCCAGCAGCTTAGAGGTCTGGACAGGCGATGTCCGTGAGCAGTTCTTC
cdr3_aa: CASSLEVWTGDVREQFF

d_call: NA
clone_size: NA
v_call: TRBV29-1
j_call: TRBJ1-1
cdr3_nt: TGCAGCGTTGGGACGGACAAGGAAGCTTTCTTT
cdr3_aa: CSVGTDKEAFF

d_call: TRBD2
clone_size: NA
v_call: TRBV19
j_call: TRBJ2-1
cdr3_nt: TGTGCCAGTAGACACCTTCAGGGTAGCGGGAAACACAATGAGCAGTTCTTC
cdr3_aa: CASRHLQGSGKHNEQFF

d_call: NA
clone_size: NA
v_call: TRBV9
j_call: TRBJ2-1
cdr3_nt: TGTGCCAGCAGCTCGACTGCGGGCTATTCCTACAATGAGCAGTTCTTC
cdr3_aa: CASSSTAGYSYNEQFF

d_call: TRBD1
clone_size: NA
v_call: TRBV7-9
j_call: TRBJ1-2
cdr3_nt: TGTGCCAGCAGTCTAGGACAGGGGGCCTATGGCTACACCTTC
cdr3_aa: CASSLGQGAYGYTF

d_call: TRBD1
clone_size: NA
v_call: TRBV29-1
j_call: TRBJ2-7
cdr3_nt: TGCAGCGTTGTGCCGATTCAGGGGGCCACCTACGAGCAGTACTTC
cdr3_aa: CSVVPIQGATYEQYF

d_call: TRBD1
clone_size: NA
v_call: TRBV15
j_call: TRBJ1-6
cdr3_nt: TGTGCCACCAGCGGCTTCCTAACAGGGGTTCAATCACCCCTCCACTTT
cdr3_aa: CATSGFLTGVQSPLHF

d_call: NA
clone_size: NA
v_call: TRBV27
j_call: TRBJ1-5
cdr3_nt: TGTGCCAGCAGTTCGTACCTAAACAATCAGCCCCAGCATTTT
cdr3_aa: CASSSYLNNQPQHF

d_call: NA
clone_size: NA
v_call: TRBV28
j_call: TRBJ1-2
cdr3_nt: TGTGCCAGCAGTTTAATAGGCTCCTCTGAACGGGGCCTCCCGGCTAACTATGGCTACACCTTC
cdr3_aa: CASSLIGSSERGLPANYGYTF

d_call: NA
clone_size: NA
v_call: TRBV4-1
j_call: TRBJ2-1
cdr3_nt: TGCGCCAGCAGCCAAGATGGGGGGAGGAAAGCCTACAATGAGCAGTTCTTC
cdr3_aa: CASSQDGGRKAYNEQFF

d_call: NA
clone_size: NA
v_call: TRBV6-5
j_call: TRBJ1-2
cdr3_nt: TGTGCCAGCAGTTACTCCCGCAGGGTAGACGGCTACACCTTC
cdr3_aa: CASSYSRRVDGYTF

d_call: NA
clone_size: NA
v_call: TRBV28
j_call: TRBJ1-2
cdr3_nt: TGTGCCAGCAGCCCCTTATCGGGTAGGATTCCTAACTATGGCTACACCTTC
cdr3_aa: CASSPLSGRIPNYGYTF

d_call: TRBD1
clone_size: NA
v_call: TRBV4-1
j_call: TRBJ1-1
cdr3_nt: TGCGCCAGCAGCCTAACTCACAGGGGTGCGACTGAAGCTTTCTTT
cdr3_aa: CASSLTHRGATEAFF

d_call: TRBD1
clone_size: once
v_call: TRBV2
j_call: TRBJ1-1
cdr3_nt: TGTGCCAGCAGTGAAGGGGGGACAGGGCAGAGGTTGAACACTGAAGCTTTCTTT
cdr3_aa: CASSEGGTGQRLNTEAFF

d_call: TRBD1
clone_size: NA
v_call: TRBV30
j_call: TRBJ1-6
cdr3_nt: TGTGCCTGGACCGACAGGGTCGGCTCACCCCTCCACTTT
cdr3_aa: CAWTDRVGSPLHF

d_call: NA
clone_size: NA
v_call: TRBV21-1
j_call: TRBJ1-1
cdr3_nt: TGTGCCAGCAGCGGTGCGAACACTGAAGCTTTCTTT
cdr3_aa: CASSGANTEAFF

d_call: NA
clone_size: NA
v_call: TRBV27
j_call: TRBJ1-1
cdr3_nt: TGTGCCAGCAGTTTAATGAGGGGGGATCAACTAATTGAAGCTTTCTTT
cdr3_aa: CASSLMRGDQLIEAFF

d_call: NA
clone_size: few
v_call: TRBV6-1
j_call: TRBJ1-6
cdr3_nt: TGTGCCAGCAGTGAAGTCGGCAATTGGCCCCTCCACTTT
cdr3_aa: CASSEVGNWPLHF

d_call: NA
clone_size: once
v_call: TRBV27
j_call: TRBJ2-1
cdr3_nt: TGTGCCAGCAGTTTCCCCAGCAATGAGCAGTTCTTC
cdr3_aa: CASSFPSNEQFF

d_call: NA
clone_size: NA
v_call: TRBV7-9
j_call: TRBJ2-2
cdr3_nt: TGTGCCAGCAGCTCCTCTCCGGCGAACACCGGGGAGCTGTTTTTT
cdr3_aa: CASSSSPANTGELFF